This TCR beta chain comes out of a study of T cells in Graves' hyperthyroidism and ophthalmopathy (dated by TCRdb to between 2019 and 2020). In terms of the full investigation: Peripheral blood was collected at initial diagnosis, before any treatment. A discovery cohort of about 95 patients, approximately 44 with Graves' ophthalmopathy and approximately 57 with stable Graves' hyperthyroidism, was used to find distinguishing TCR V-J signatures. Prospective prediction of ophthalmopathy was tested in an independent validation cohort consisting of some 18 hyperthyroidism patients and around 16 patients who later progressed to ophthalmopathy. For training and testing, the roughly 100 patients in the discovery cohort were randomly divided in a 7:3 ratio. Thyroid tissue and blood T-cell repertoires from six or seven Graves' hyperthyroidism patients were also compared in the study. Following sampling, methimazole starting at 30 mg daily was given to hyperthyroidism patients, and high-dose intravenous methylprednisolone was given to ophthalmopathy patients. The paper describes TCR Vbeta CDR3 sequencing of around 130 peripheral blood samples, made up of 40 to 45 ophthalmopathy patients, 70 to 80 hyperthyroidism patients and about 17 progressor patients. Broad study findings and their caveats: During validation, the model predicted progression to ophthalmopathy a median of approximately 6.5 months ahead of onset, with 60% to 71% sensitivity and almost 75% specificity. A 13 V-J signature model separated ophthalmopathy from stable hyperthyroidism, with nearly 90% sensitivity and about 81% specificity in cross-validation and 80%/75% in testing. Blood samples also contained most of the expanded thyroid clonotypes (frequency above 0.001), which suggests that blood repertoires may reflect thyroid immune responses. Sample size was not statistically predetermined, and investigators were not blinded to group allocation.

Stable Graves' hyperthyroidism was defined as the absence of progression to ophthalmopathy over 18 months of follow-up. Hyperthyroidism patients were newly diagnosed, with disease duration under 2 months, and aged 18 to 65 years. Patients with uncontrolled infections, other autoimmune diseases, pregnancy or lactation were excluded. Diagnoses were established on the basis of clinical symptoms, serum thyroxine and TRAb, thyroid ultrasound, and orbital computed tomography. Ficoll-Paque density gradient centrifugation was used to isolate PBMCs from approximately 10 ml of fresh peripheral blood. Trizol reagent was used to extract total RNA, and RNA quality was then checked on an Agilent 2100 Bioanalyzer. Taken from cysteine to phenylalanine, the CDR3 has 17 residues. Of the read, only the CDR3 DNA is kept; its 51 bases are in frame from base 1. CDR1 and CDR2, per the germline V gene, are MNHGY and SVAAGI. Trimming removed 3 bases from V and 1 base from J; the gene matches leave 8 bases unexplained.

The TCR beta CDR3 regions were amplified from RNA transcripts. For the first round of RT-PCR on the TCR CDR3, the HTBI primer set was used together with the Qiagen OneStep RT-PCR kit. The libraries were constructed in a second round of multiplex PCR and then size-selected and purified. Paired-end sequencing of the libraries was performed with 100 bp reads on an Illumina HiSeq2000. Under the source paper's analysis protocol: SOAPnuke was used to process the raw data, throwing out any read that contained adapters or uncalled bases, had a mean Phred below 15, or lacked an exact constant-primer or identifier match. COPE v1.2.5 was used to merge the high-quality paired reads, and each unique nucleotide sequence was defined as a clonotype. Clonotypes were aligned to IMGT TRBV, TRBD and TRBJ reference segments using MiTCR v1.1. Analysis was restricted to V-J combinations with a frequency above 0.0001, which covered about 99% of repertoires. A TCS score was defined as the ratio between F50 (clonal expansion) and ExV (chaos), using BLOSUM62-based TCRdist between CDR3 peptides within each V-J. Welch's t-statistics and random forest reduced around 550 V-J features to 13, which were used in a naive Bayes classifier (R e1071). TCRdb trimmed the raw reads at Q25, called clones with MiXCR and kept productive beta chains. Under each unique CDR3 protein, matching rows form one entry showing the most common genes and DNA. The V and J calls and clone size come from TCRdb's table, not from the authors' own analysis. The sample has about 290,000 distinct CDR3 sequences on record, approximately 15% of them singletons. 6.5% to 10% of the sample goes to the ten largest clones.

As for this clonotype: Its antigen is not yet known. Base quality data are lacking; no much larger clone is found one base away.

This sequence uses TRBV6-9 and TRBJ2-7, with 11 bases in between that match TRBD2. Sequenced input: blood. The sequence was collected from a woman aged 40 to 55 with Graves' hyperthyroidism. This receptor carries the CDR3 CASSYLTGTSGSYEQYF. Read as DNA, the sequence is TGTGCCAGCAGTTACCTTACCGGGACTAGCGGTTCCTACGAGCAGTACTTC.